This T cell receptor (beta chain) was captured in a study of cytomegalovirus exposure and HLA in healthy donors. General study findings and limits: Most observed TCR sequences were rare, whereas some public TCRs were detected in many donors. A previous analysis found most TCR beta V segments productive roughly 87% or roughly 30% of the time. A later analysis showed HLA-associated TCR beta chains outstripping equally common others in clonal expansion.

Primers for the PCR totalled 60 Vbeta and 13 Jbeta. Some clones are missing from TCRdb's copy, which holds only in-frame ones; the method was immunoSEQ multiplex PCR. The repertoire holds about 210,000 clones, with 82% as singletons. The CDR3 sequence is 12 residues long. V lost 4 bases to trimming and J lost 4 bases, with 7 bases between them. Germline CDR1 WSHSY, CDR2 SAAADI. For this clone: The antigen remains undetermined.

Sequences were obtained from PBMCs. V is TRBV10-2 and J is TRBJ1-1, with D unclear. The source is a man aged 35-49 years in good health and CMV-seropositive. CDR3 sequence: CASSGAGTEAFF. The CDR3 DNA reads as TGCGCCAGCAGTGGGGCGGGCACTGAAGCTTTCTTT.